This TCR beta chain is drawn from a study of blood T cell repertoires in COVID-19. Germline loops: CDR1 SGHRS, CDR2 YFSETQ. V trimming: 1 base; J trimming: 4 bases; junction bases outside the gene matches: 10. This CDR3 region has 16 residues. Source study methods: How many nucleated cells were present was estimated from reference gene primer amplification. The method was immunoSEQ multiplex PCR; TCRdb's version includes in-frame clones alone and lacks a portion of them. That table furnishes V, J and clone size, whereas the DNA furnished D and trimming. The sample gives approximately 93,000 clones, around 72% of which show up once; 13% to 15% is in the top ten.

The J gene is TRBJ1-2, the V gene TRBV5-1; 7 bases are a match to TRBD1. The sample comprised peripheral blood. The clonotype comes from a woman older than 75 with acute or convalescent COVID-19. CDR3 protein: CASSLSPTGQAYGYTF. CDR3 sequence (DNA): TGCGCCAGCAGCTTGTCACCTACCGGACAGGCCTATGGCTACACCTTC.